Presented here are 6 T cell receptor beta chains from one specimen sequenced in a study of blood T cell repertoires in COVID-19 (dated by TCRdb to about 2020). The library was built by means of the immunoSEQ multiplex PCR assay. TCRdb re-hosts the immuneACCESS table, in-frame sequences only. Its copies lack some clones; in the studies checked, an unresolved V gene accounts for under half of them, and the cause for the rest is not known. A total of 150,000 to 200,000 clones appear in this sample, 80% to 85% of them only once. The top ten clones comprise about a tenth of the sample. Sequenced input: peripheral blood. These receptor sequences come from a man aged 65 to 85 with active or convalescent COVID-19.

The V and J genes are TRBV28 and TRBJ2-7, with TRBD1 matching over 8 bases. The CDR3 contains 17 residues. V lost 6 bases and J lost 2; bases outside the gene matches: 15. Per germline, CDR1 MDHEN and CDR2 SYDVKM. CDR3 sequence (DNA): TGTGCCAGCAGGCGGACAGGGCTCCGACGACTTACCTACGAGCAGTACTTC. Protein sequence: CASRRTGLRRLTYEQYF.

This clone was detected only once. J is TRBJ1-3 and V is TRBV7-7; D is ambiguous. CDR1 and CDR2 from the germline V gene are SSHAT and FNYEAQ (reference sequence). The CDR3 runs 15 residues. Trimming removed 1 base at V and 0 bases at J, with 7 bases between. CDR3: CASSLGLGSGNTIYF. For the CDR3, the DNA is TGTGCCAGCAGCTTAGGACTAGGCTCTGGAAACACCATATATTTT.

J is TRBJ1-1 and V is TRBV5-1, with D perhaps TRBD1 (5 bases). Germline CDR1 is SGHRS and CDR2 is YFSETQ. There are 17 residues in the CDR3. V lost 0 bases and J lost 2, with 17 bases in between. CDR3 DNA sequence: TGCGCCAGCAGCTTGGCGGTGGGGCAGGGATTAAACACTGAAGCTTTCTTT. Translating gives CASSLAVGQGLNTEAFF.

The rearrangement links TRBV29-1 to TRBJ2-1; TRBD2 is a possible D gene (6 bases). Per the germline V gene, CDR1 is SQVTM and CDR2 is ANQGSEA. The CDR3 totals 15 residues. With 4 bases removed from V and 4 bases from J, the gap between germline ends came to 17 bases. This chain's CDR3 is CSVVEGPPQYNEQFF. DNA for the CDR3: TGCAGCGTTGTGGAGGGACCGCCCCAGTACAATGAGCAGTTCTTC.

Only a few counts were recorded for this clone. V is TRBV28 and J is TRBJ2-6; D gene ambiguous. Germline-derived CDR1 and CDR2 are MDHEN and SYDVKM. Trimming took 6 bases from V and 4 from J, leaving 13 bases between them. This CDR3 is 15 amino acids long. The CDR3 reads CASSPSRLGANVLTF. Written as DNA, the CDR3 is TGTGCCAGCAGCCCTTCCCGTTTGGGGGCCAACGTCCTGACTTTC.

The chain couples TRBV6-2 or TRBV6-3 to TRBJ2-3; 10 nucleotides line up with TRBD2. This CDR3 comprises 16 residues. V shed 0 bases and J 5 bases; nucleotides not matched to a gene: 5. CDR1 and CDR2 from the germline V gene are MNHEY and SVGEGT. The CDR3 coding sequence is TGTGCCAGCAGTTACTCGAGGCTAGCGGGAGAAGATACGCAGTATTTT. Translation: CASSYSRLAGEDTQYF.